One sample yielded the 30 T cell receptor beta chains listed below, sequenced in a study of blood T cell repertoires in COVID-19. The protocol was immunoSEQ multiplex PCR, while the TCRdb copy is restricted to in-frame clones and leaves out a portion. The data hold around 140,000 clones, with around 80% observed a single time. Sequenced sample: peripheral blood. These receptors were obtained from a man aged 55-75 years with active or convalescent COVID-19.

The chain couples TRBV9 to TRBJ2-3, with 7 bases that match TRBD1. This CDR3 is built from 15 residues. Trimming at V came to 4 bases and at J to 1 base, leaving 6 bases not matched to a gene. Germline values: CDR1 SGDLS, CDR2 YYNGEE. CDR3 region: CASSPQGIGTDTQYF. The CDR3 DNA sequence: TGTGCCAGCAGCCCACAGGGGATCGGCACAGATACGCAGTATTTT.

The chain is built from TRBV6-2 or TRBV6-3 and TRBJ1-1, with D unclear. The ends were cut back, 2 bases at V and 1 base at J, with 11 bases in the middle. Per the germline V gene, CDR1 is MNHEY and CDR2 is SVGEGT. There are 15 residues in the CDR3. The CDR3 is CASSYAGSSNTEAFF. The CDR3 DNA sequence: TGTGCCAGCAGTTACGCGGGCAGTTCGAACACTGAAGCTTTCTTT.

The chain is built from TRBV12-3 or TRBV12-4 and TRBJ2-3; D is perhaps TRBD2 (6 bases). This CDR3 has 13 amino acids. V gave up 3 bases and J gave up 6 bases, with 10 bases separating them. The CDR3 loop is CASSFPGGDTQYF. The CDR3 region has the DNA TGTGCCAGCAGTTTTCCTGGAGGGGATACGCAGTATTTT.

The chain combines TRBV7-2 with TRBJ2-5; 9 bases fit TRBD2. The CDR3 is made up of 15 amino acids. V lost 1 base, J lost 4 bases, and 4 bases stayed unmatched. The V gene's germline CDR1 is SGHTA and CDR2 FQGNSA. The CDR3 DNA reads as TGTGCCAGCAGCTTAGGGGTTAGCGGGAGAGAGACCCAGTACTTC. As protein: CASSLGVSGRETQYF.

This chain uses TRBV5-1 with TRBJ1-2; D ambiguous. Germline V gene data show CDR1 as SGHRS and CDR2 as YFSETQ. The CDR3 spans 16 residues. The ends were cut back, 0 bases at V and 1 base at J, with 13 bases in the middle. DNA for the CDR3: TGCGCCAGCAGCTTGGATGGTCTCAGTTATAACTATGGCTACACCTTC. Amino acids: CASSLDGLSYNYGYTF.

The chain employs TRBV6-5 and TRBJ1-1; D is unresolved. Trimming removed 0 bases at V and 5 bases at J, with 7 bases between. CDR3 size: 13 residues. The germline CDR1 and CDR2 sequences are MNHEY and SVGAGI. For the CDR3, the DNA is TGTGCCAGCAGTTACTCGAGGGTTACTGAAGCTTTCTTT. Protein product: CASSYSRVTEAFF.

This chain uses TRBV3-1 (or the pseudogene TRBV3-2) with TRBJ2-3; 7 bases line up with TRBD2. Germline V CDR1 and CDR2: LGHDT, YNNKEL (reference sequence). With V trimmed by 1 base and J by 2 bases, 9 bases remained unmatched. The CDR3 spans 17 residues. The CDR3 bases are TGTGCCAGCAGCCAAGGACCCGGGCGGGGGTACACAGATACGCAGTATTTT. Residues: CASSQGPGRGYTDTQYF.

This chain uses TRBV18 with TRBJ2-3; 12 bases are a match to TRBD2. This CDR3 has 16 residues. Trimming cost V 6 bases and J 3 bases; bases outside gene matches: 7. CDR1 KGHSH and CDR2 LQKENI come from the germline V gene. CDR3 DNA sequence: TGTGCCAGCTCGCTTGAAGGACTAGCGGGAACAGATACGCAGTATTTT. It specifies CASSLEGLAGTDTQYF.

In its sample, this clone was seen a few times. The rearrangement links TRBV4-1 to TRBJ1-6; 10 bases fit TRBD1. V lost 6 bases to trimming and J lost 8 bases; unmatched junction nucleotides: 4. The CDR3 is 14 amino acids. Germline V gene sequence: CDR1 MGHRA, CDR2 YSYEKL. CDR3 residues: CASRTGTGDSPLHF. The CDR3 nucleotides are TGCGCCAGCAGGACCGGGACAGGGGATTCACCCCTCCACTTT.

The V and J genes are TRBV7-2 and TRBJ2-1; weak D call: TRBD2 (6 bases). Germline V gene sequence: CDR1 SGHTA, CDR2 FQGNSA. The CDR3 runs 15 residues. V dropped 1 base and J dropped 4 bases, with 11 bases sitting between them. CDR3 nucleotide sequence: TGTGCCAGCAGCTTAGTCCGCGGGGCATACAATGAGCAGTTCTTC. It specifies CASSLVRGAYNEQFF. The full variable domain, with the rest looked up from reference TRBV7-2 and TRBJ2-1, is GAGVSQSPSNKVTEKGKDVELRCDPISGHTALYWYRQSLGQGLEFLIYFQGNSAPDKSGLPSDRFSAERTGGSVSTLTIQRTQQEDSAVYLCASSLVRGAYNEQFFGPGTRLTVL.

This chain joins TRBV6-6 and TRBJ2-1; the match to TRBD2 covers 9 bases. Germline CDR1 MNHNY, CDR2 SVGAGI (reference sequence). Trimming removed 6 bases from V and 5 bases from J; junction bases left unmatched: 11. This CDR3 is built from 16 residues. Here the CDR3 DNA reads TGTGCCAGCAGCTCCCCCGGACTAGCGAAGAACAATGAGCAGTTCTTC. This codes for CASSSPGLAKNNEQFF.

This chain links TRBV7-8 with TRBJ2-7, with TRBD2 matching 12 bases. With V trimmed by 4 bases and J by 1 base, 5 bases remained unmatched. Germline assignment: CDR1 SGHVS and CDR2 FQNEAQ. This CDR3 region has 16 residues. The CDR3 nucleotides read TGTGCCAGCAGCTCTAGCGGGGGGGTTTATTCCTACGAGCAGTACTTC. Its translation: CASSSSGGVYSYEQYF.

The CDR3 loop is CASSAPESSYNSPLHF. In DNA, the CDR3 is TGTGCCAGCAGCGCCCCGGAGAGCTCCTATAATTCACCCCTCCACTTT. This chain joins TRBV11-3 and TRBJ1-6; D uncertain. V was shortened by 5 bases and J by 0 bases, with 11 bases between the two germline ends. CDR1 and CDR2 from the germline V gene are SGHNT and YENEEA. This CDR3 spans 16 amino acids.

This clone was seen a single time. V is TRBV28 and J is TRBJ1-6; 8 bases match TRBD1. The V gene end was trimmed by 6 bases and the J gene end by 11 bases; junction bases not matched to a gene: 12. Germline values: CDR1 MDHEN, CDR2 SYDVKM. The CDR3 loop spans 15 amino acids. CDR3 DNA: TGTGCCAGCAGGTCTCTGGGGACAGGTTATCCACCCCTCCACTTT. This encodes CASRSLGTGYPPLHF.

V is TRBV2 and J is TRBJ1-4; TRBD1 matches at 8 bases. This CDR3 has 14 amino acids. Unmatched junction bases numbered 5, after V lost 7 bases and J lost 4 bases. Germline CDR1 is SNHLY and CDR2 is FYNNEI. As DNA, the CDR3 is TGTGCCAGCACAGGGGGCGGGGATAATGAAAAACTGTTTTTT. Its protein is CASTGGGDNEKLFF.

The rearrangement joins TRBV7-2 to TRBJ2-1; 11 bases line up with TRBD2. With V trimmed by 2 bases and J by 3 bases, 9 bases remained unmatched. The CDR3 loop spans 18 amino acids. CDR1 is SGHTA and CDR2 is FQGNSA in the germline V gene. The CDR3: CASSLSGRTSGRYNEQFF. The DNA of the CDR3 is TGTGCCAGCAGCTTATCCGGCCGGACTAGCGGGCGCTACAATGAGCAGTTCTTC.

This sequence joins TRBV30 and TRBJ1-1; TRBD1 might be the D (5 bases). The CDR3 extends over 13 amino acids. The V end was cut by 2 bases, the J end by 5 bases, with 12 bases between. The germline V gene encodes CDR1 GTSNPN and CDR2 SVGIG (reference sequence). The CDR3 loop is CAWSRGMVTEAFF. Written as DNA, the CDR3 is TGTGCCTGGAGTAGGGGTATGGTAACTGAAGCTTTCTTT.

The genes are TRBV3-1 (or the pseudogene TRBV3-2) and TRBJ2-7, with 7 bases lining up with TRBD2. This CDR3 region has 16 residues. Germline CDR1 and CDR2: LGHDT and YNNKEL (reference sequence). After removal of 2 bases from V and 0 bases from J, the junction contained 7 bases not matched to a gene. The CDR3 reads CASSQSSGLSSYEQYF. CDR3 in DNA: TGTGCCAGCAGCCAATCCTCGGGACTATCCTCCTACGAGCAGTACTTC.

The chain carries TRBV18 and TRBJ1-1; 10 bases are a match to TRBD1. From germline, CDR1 is KGHSH and CDR2 LQKENI. Trimming at V came to 4 bases and at J to 3 bases, leaving 8 bases not matched to a gene. The CDR3 runs 16 residues. CDR3: CASSLPGTGAYTEAFF. For the CDR3, the DNA is TGTGCCAGCTCACTACCGGGGACAGGGGCGTACACTGAAGCTTTCTTT.

V usage is TRBV5-1 and J usage is TRBJ1-1; D possibly corresponds to TRBD1 (5 bases). Germline V gives CDR1 SGHRS, CDR2 YFSETQ. Trimming took off 0 bases at V and 5 bases at J, with 14 bases between the two ends. The CDR3 runs to 15 residues. CDR3: CASSLDGDGRTEAFF. The CDR3 nucleotides are TGCGCCAGCAGCTTGGACGGGGACGGGAGAACTGAAGCTTTCTTT.

J is TRBJ2-1 and V is TRBV27; D may be TRBD1 (6 bases). The CDR3 is made up of 15 amino acids. V lost 5 bases to trimming and J lost 7 bases, with 18 bases between them. Germline lookup yields CDR1 MNHEY and CDR2 SMNVEV (reference sequence). The CDR3 is CASSTGLTQGNEQFF. The DNA for the CDR3 is TGTGCCAGCAGTACAGGGTTAACCCAGGGGAATGAGCAGTTCTTC.

The chain is built from TRBV7-2 and TRBJ2-5, with 10 bases fitting TRBD2. Germline V gene sequence: CDR1 SGHTA, CDR2 FQGNSA. The CDR3 is 14 amino acids. V lost 6 bases to trimming and J lost 4 bases; unmatched junction nucleotides: 5. CDR3 region: CASSLAGELETQYF. CDR3 DNA sequence: TGTGCCAGCAGTCTAGCGGGAGAGTTAGAGACCCAGTACTTC.

The chain combines TRBV18 with TRBJ1-2, with TRBD1 matching over 11 bases. Trimming took 3 bases from V and 5 from J; bases not matched to a gene: 5. The CDR3 has 15 amino acids. In germline, CDR1 is KGHSH, CDR2 LQKENI. CDR3 DNA sequence: TGTGCCAGCTCACCGAGGGACAGGGGGGTATATGGCTACACCTTC. Translating it yields CASSPRDRGVYGYTF.

This clone was detected only a few times. The genes are TRBV11-2 and TRBJ1-2; TRBD1 agrees at 8 bases. V was pared by 4 bases and J by 3 bases, with 16 bases of the junction left unmatched. Germline V gene lookup returns CDR1 SGHAT and CDR2 FQNNGV. This CDR3 region has 18 residues. The CDR3 here is CASSSNLRGRKGDYGYTF. The CDR3 region has the DNA TGTGCCAGCAGCTCAAACCTCAGGGGGCGCAAGGGGGACTATGGCTACACCTTC.

This clone was found a few times. The chain couples TRBV5-1 to TRBJ1-1; TRBD1 is a possible D gene (6 bases). From germline, CDR1 is SGHRS and CDR2 YFSETQ. With 2 bases removed from V and 2 bases from J, the gap between germline ends came to 13 bases. The CDR3 spans 15 residues. CDR3 sequence reads: CASSLRGISNTEAFF. The DNA of the CDR3 is TGCGCCAGCAGCTTAAGGGGGATTTCAAACACTGAAGCTTTCTTT.

The chain links TRBV6-2 or TRBV6-3 to TRBJ2-7; 8 bases fit TRBD1. This CDR3 is built from 15 residues. Germline lookup yields CDR1 MNHEY and CDR2 SVGEGT. The ends lost 2 bases at V and 4 bases at J; junction bases unmatched: 7. CDR3 residues: CASSYPTWTGYEQYF. CDR3 DNA sequence: TGTGCCAGCAGTTACCCCACCTGGACAGGGTACGAGCAGTACTTC.

J is TRBJ1-2 and V is TRBV11-2, with D uncertain. Germline CDR1 reads SGHAT; CDR2 reads FQNNGV. The CDR3 consists of 14 residues. Trimming left V 2 bases short and J 2 bases short, with 9 bases between. The CDR3 region is CASSLYDSNYGYTF. The CDR3 DNA reads TGTGCCAGCAGCTTATATGACTCCAACTATGGCTACACCTTC.

This chain links TRBV29-1 with TRBJ1-2; 8 nucleotides line up with TRBD1. The CDR3 has 14 residues. Germline-derived CDR1 and CDR2 are SQVTM and ANQGSEA. The J segment lost 7 bases and the V segment lost 0 bases, leaving 7 bases of the junction unmatched. The CDR3 nucleotides are TGCAGCGTTGAAGACAGGGGGCTGGCCCTTGGCTACACCTTC. Translating it yields CSVEDRGLALGYTF.

The chain combines TRBV6-5 with TRBJ2-1, with 7 bases aligning to TRBD1. The CDR3 has 16 amino acids. Germline V gene sequence: CDR1 MNHEY, CDR2 SVGAGI. V was clipped by 0 bases and J by 6 bases; unmatched bases: 8. The DNA for the CDR3 is TGTGCCAGCAGTTACTCGAATGGACAGGTTCTCAATGAGCAGTTCTTC. Translation: CASSYSNGQVLNEQFF.

This clone was seen a few times. The chain combines TRBV18 with TRBJ2-3, with TRBD2 identical over 9 bases. The V gene end was trimmed by 5 bases and the J gene end by 2 bases; junction bases not matched to a gene: 2. This CDR3 has 14 residues. Germline loops: CDR1 KGHSH, CDR2 LQKENI. CDR3 DNA: TGTGCCAGCTCAGGGACTAGCCCCACAGATACGCAGTATTTT. It codes for CASSGTSPTDTQYF.